This record concerns one T cell receptor beta chain sequence. Germline lookup yields CDR1 SGHVS and CDR2 FQNEAQ. V shed 5 bases and J shed 1 base, with 9 bases lying between them. This CDR3 comprises 13 residues. TCRdb itself ran the RT-PCR reads through MiXCR, one entry per CDR3 protein. Of more than 150,000 distinct CDR3 sequences listed, over 8.5% are singletons. This sample was included in a study of response to subunit inactivated influenza vaccine. This TCR was sampled from a man aged 45-69 years who received an inactivated influenza vaccine. This chain links TRBV7-8 with TRBJ2-7; D unresolved. The starting material was CD8+ T cells sorted from PBMCs, obtained 23 months after vaccination. CDR3 sequence (DNA): TGTGCCAGCAGCCTTATTCGGTCCTACGAGCAGTACTTC. Protein product: CASSLIRSYEQYF.